This paragraph covers one T cell receptor (beta chain) sequence. This entry comes from a study of cytomegalovirus exposure and HLA in healthy donors. As for the study in general: From some 180 million T cells, an earlier analysis saw 110 million or so unique TCR beta sequences.

This PCR relied on a set of 60 Vbeta primers and 13 Jbeta primers. Profiled with immunoSEQ multiplex PCR; TCRdb holds only in-frame clones, not every one. The sample lists 150,000 to 200,000 clones, over 75% occurring once. Germline lookup yields CDR1 SEHNR and CDR2 FQNEAQ (reference sequence). With 2 bases clipped from V and 5 bases from J, the junction kept 10 bases outside the gene matches. This CDR3 spans 17 amino acids. Input material: PBMCs. This clonotype was sampled from a woman aged 45-60 years in good health and CMV-seronegative. The chain carries TRBV7-9 and TRBJ2-1, with 9 positions matching TRBD2. CDR3 bases: TGTGCCAGCAGCTTATTTCCGGCTAGCGGGAAAGACAATGAGCAGTTCTTC. Translating it yields CASSLFPASGKDNEQFF.